The sequence of this TCR beta chain was determined in a study of cytomegalovirus exposure and HLA in healthy donors (dated by TCRdb to 2015 to 2018). Regarding the research as a whole: According to a later analysis, one platform produced both the 100 to 150 validation repertoires and the approximately 600 repertoires of the first cohort. The aim of the study was to test whether cataloging public T cell receptors could identify signatures of past pathogen exposure. Along with the roughly 670-subject first cohort, a separate validation cohort of 120 different subjects was used. To predict cytomegalovirus infection status, the study brought together high-throughput TCR immunosequencing, statistical association of individual TCRs with disease status, and machine learning.

Concerning this clone: What this receptor recognizes is not known. Base qualities were left out, and no much larger clone turns up one base away.

Libraries were prepared through the immunoSEQ multiplex PCR assay. Turning to the authors' computational methods: To diagnose cytomegalovirus status from the catalog of TCR beta chain sequences, a statistical classification framework was built. The table comes from immuneACCESS by way of TCRdb, which keeps in-frame sequences with V and J called. Part of the clones is missing from these tables; in studies checked, under half for an unresolved V gene and the rest for unknown reasons. V, J and clone size are those of that table, while D and trimming were read from the DNA. The sample table records about 120,000 clones; 85% of these occur just once. The ten top clones hold about 2% of the sample. The donors were included in the validation cohort of 90 to 150 subjects, a group kept apart from the approximately 650-subject first cohort. In the germline V gene, CDR1 corresponds to SGHRS and CDR2 to YFSETQ. From the cysteine up to the phenylalanine, the CDR3 has a length of 13 residues. Kept here is only the CDR3 DNA, which spans 39 bases and is read in frame from base 1. At the junction V is shortened by 1 base and J by 5 bases; bases outside the gene matches: 2.

What the study reported, not specific to this receptor: All 120 or so repertoires were used to score co-occurrence in the validation cohort in a later analysis, because that analysis had no HLA typing for the cohort. A later analysis found that TCRs clustered in the first cohort also tended to co-occur in the 120 validation repertoires, with 90% to 95% of cluster scores above 0. The study gave a list of 150 to 200 TCR beta chains associated with cytomegalovirus. In both the original and validation cohorts, the classifier was reported to diagnose cytomegalovirus status with high specificity and sensitivity. Three of the identified cytomegalovirus-associated TCR beta chains were confirmed in vitro to be specific for cytomegalovirus antigens. According to the authors, the approach could potentially be generalized to other disease states and immunological phenotypes. Across donors, most TCR sequences were observed very rarely, whereas some public TCRs were present in many individuals.

This TCR came from a woman in her 30s in good health and CMV-seronegative. The sequenced sample consisted of PBMCs. Recombination linked TRBV5-1 to TRBJ1-1; 7 central bases correspond to TRBD1. At the DNA level, the sequence is TGCGCCAGCAGCTTGACAGGGGAAACTGAAGCTTTCTTT. This codes for CASSLTGETEAFF.